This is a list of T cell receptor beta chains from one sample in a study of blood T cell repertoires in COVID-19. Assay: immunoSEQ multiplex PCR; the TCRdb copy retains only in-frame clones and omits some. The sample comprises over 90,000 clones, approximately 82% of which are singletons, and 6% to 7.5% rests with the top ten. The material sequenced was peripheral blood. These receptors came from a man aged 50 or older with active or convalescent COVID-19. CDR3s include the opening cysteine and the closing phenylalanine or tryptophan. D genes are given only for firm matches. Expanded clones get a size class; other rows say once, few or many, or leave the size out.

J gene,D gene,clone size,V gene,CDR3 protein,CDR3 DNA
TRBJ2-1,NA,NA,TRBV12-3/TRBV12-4,CASSLAQANEQFF,TGTGCCAGCAGTTTAGCCCAGGCCAATGAGCAGTTCTTC
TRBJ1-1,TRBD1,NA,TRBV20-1,CSATRGSGAFF,TGCAGTGCTACCAGGGGGTCCGGAGCTTTCTTT
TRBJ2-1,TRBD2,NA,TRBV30,CASPSGGPYEQFF,TGTGCCTCCCCTAGCGGGGGGCCGTATGAGCAGTTCTTC
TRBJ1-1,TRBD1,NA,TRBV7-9,CASSQGVGNTEAFF,TGTGCCAGCAGCCAGGGGGTCGGGAACACTGAAGCTTTCTTT
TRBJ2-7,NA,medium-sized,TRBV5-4,CASSGAYTDEQYF,TGTGCCAGCTCAGGGGCTTATACGGACGAGCAGTACTTC
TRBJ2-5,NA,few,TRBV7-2,CASSLNYLETQYF,TGTGCCAGCAGCTTAAACTATCTGGAGACCCAGTACTTC
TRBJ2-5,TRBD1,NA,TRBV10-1,CASSESQTGGTQYF,TGCGCCAGCAGTGAGTCACAAACAGGGGGGACCCAGTACTTC
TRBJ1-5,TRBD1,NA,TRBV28,CATRPGGSNQPQHF,TGTGCCACCCGACCAGGGGGGTCAAATCAGCCCCAGCATTTT
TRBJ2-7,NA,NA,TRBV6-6,CASSSRQVFYEQYF,TGTGCCAGCAGTTCCCGCCAGGTCTTCTACGAGCAGTACTTC
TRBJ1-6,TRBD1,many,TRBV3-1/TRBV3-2,CASSQTGSYNSPLHF,TGTGCCAGCAGCCAGACAGGGTCCTATAATTCACCCCTCCACTTT
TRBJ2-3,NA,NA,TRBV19,CASSTGRDTQYF,TGTGCCAGTAGTACCGGGAGAGATACGCAGTATTTT
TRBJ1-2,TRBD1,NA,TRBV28,CASGTGQGIDYGYTF,TGTGCCAGCGGAACGGGACAGGGGATTGACTATGGCTACACCTTC
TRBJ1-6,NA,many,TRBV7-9,CASSLSSYNSPLHF,TGTGCCAGCAGCTTGAGCTCCTATAATTCACCCCTCCACTTT
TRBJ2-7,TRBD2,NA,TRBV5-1,CASTREGNEQYF,TGCGCCAGCACAAGGGAGGGGAACGAGCAGTACTTC
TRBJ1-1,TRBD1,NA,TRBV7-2,CASSWTGPTEAFF,TGTGCCAGCAGCTGGACAGGGCCCACTGAAGCTTTCTTT
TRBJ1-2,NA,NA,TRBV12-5,CASAQIGGGIYGYTF,TGTGCTAGTGCCCAGATAGGGGGGGGGATCTATGGCTACACCTTC
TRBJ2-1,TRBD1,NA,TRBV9,CASSVGQGGNEQFF,TGTGCCAGCAGCGTAGGACAGGGGGGAAATGAGCAGTTCTTC
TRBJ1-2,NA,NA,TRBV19,CASSIGGAVYGYTF,TGTGCCAGTAGTATTGGGGGCGCGGTCTATGGCTACACCTTC
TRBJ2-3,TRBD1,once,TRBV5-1,CASSLGTGGTDTQYF,TGCGCCAGCAGCCTAGGGACAGGGGGGACAGATACGCAGTATTTT
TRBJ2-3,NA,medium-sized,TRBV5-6,CASSLEGGQFTDTQYF,TGTGCCAGCAGCTTGGAGGGGGGACAGTTCACAGATACGCAGTATTTT
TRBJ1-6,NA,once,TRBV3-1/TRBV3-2,CASSPTAYNSPLHF,TGTGCCAGCAGCCCGACAGCGTATAATTCACCCCTCCACTTT
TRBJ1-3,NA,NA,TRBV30,CAWSAPGFSGNTIYF,TGTGCCTGGAGCGCCCCCGGGTTCTCTGGAAACACCATATATTTT
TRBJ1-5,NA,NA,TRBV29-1,CSVGDNSNQPQHF,TGCAGCGTTGGGGACAATAGCAATCAGCCCCAGCATTTT
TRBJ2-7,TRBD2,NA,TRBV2,CASSGSGGEQYF,TGTGCCAGCAGTGGAAGCGGGGGCGAGCAGTACTTC
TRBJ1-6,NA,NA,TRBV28,CASSSSRGSPLHF,TGTGCCAGCAGTTCATCACGGGGATCACCCCTCCACTTT
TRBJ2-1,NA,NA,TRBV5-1,CASSLADYNEQFF,TGCGCCAGCAGCTTGGCAGATTACAATGAGCAGTTCTTC
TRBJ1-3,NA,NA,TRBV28,CASSSRGGSSGNTIYF,TGTGCCAGCAGTTCCCGGGGGGGGAGCTCTGGAAACACCATATATTTT
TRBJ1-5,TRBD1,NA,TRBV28,CASGPGTVSNQPQHF,TGTGCCAGCGGACCCGGGACAGTTAGCAATCAGCCCCAGCATTTT
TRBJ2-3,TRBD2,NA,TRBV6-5,CASSSQRGSTDTQYF,TGTGCCAGCAGTTCTCAGCGGGGGAGCACAGATACGCAGTATTTT
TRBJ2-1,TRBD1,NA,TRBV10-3,CAISGTGSNEQFF,TGTGCCATCAGTGGGACAGGGAGCAATGAGCAGTTCTTC
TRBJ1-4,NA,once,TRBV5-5,CASTKGATNEKLFF,TGTGCCAGCACCAAGGGGGCAACTAATGAAAAACTGTTTTTT
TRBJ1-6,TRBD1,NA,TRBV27,CASSPDRGSDSPLHF,TGTGCCAGCAGTCCCGACAGGGGGAGCGATTCACCCCTCCACTTT